Listed below are T cell receptor beta chains from one sample, sequenced in a study of T cells expressing NK-cell markers. After re-calling the 5' RACE reads, TCRdb lists one entry per CDR3 protein, DNA absent. This sample contains roughly 390,000 distinct CDR3 sequences. Sequenced: blood T cells: a sorted CD56 or NKG2C T cell subset, CD4+ or CD8+ T cells, or bulk PBMC T cells (not recorded which). These receptor sequences come from a man between 18 and 69 years old in good health. CDR3s include the opening cysteine and the closing phenylalanine or tryptophan.

j_gene | v_gene | CDR3aa
TRBJ1-3 | TRBV29-1 | CSVTGSNGNTIYF
TRBJ1-1 | TRBV7-3 | CASSRSGQGALDFF
TRBJ2-2 | TRBV11-2 | CASSLRAHGELFF
TRBJ2-7 | TRBV12-3/TRBV12-4 | CASRSTAGTSGSYEQYF
TRBJ1-4 | TRBV7-3 | CASSLDRGEKLFF
TRBJ1-2 | TRBV12-3/TRBV12-4 | CASSRTAVGYTF
TRBJ1-5 | TRBV12-3/TRBV12-4 | CASTPGTGDNQPQHF
TRBJ1-1 | TRBV4-2 | CASSQGRGVEAFF
TRBJ2-3 | TRBV5-1 | CASSALPLQPTQYF
TRBJ2-3 | TRBV2 | CASSDTGGGTDTQYF
TRBJ2-1 | TRBV20-1 | CSATKTSSYNEQFF
TRBJ1-5 | TRBV20-1 | CSASVGGNRNQPQHF
TRBJ2-2 | TRBV6-4 | CASGPGTGFAGELFF
TRBJ1-1 | TRBV29-1 | CSVAGGYQAFF
TRBJ2-1 | TRBV6-2/TRBV6-3 | CASSSVYSSYNEQFF
TRBJ2-3 | TRBV7-3 | CASSLNRFNTRTPTITDTQYF
TRBJ2-7 | TRBV3-1 | CASSRALGGDYEQYF
TRBJ2-6 | TRBV18 | CASSPQGPQSGANVLTF
TRBJ2-2 | TRBV6-1 | CASRKGEYGELFF
TRBJ2-7 | TRBV18 | CASSPLTVSELYEQYF
TRBJ1-2 | TRBV30 | CAWSWEGTTGGYTF
TRBJ2-3 | TRBV6-4 | CASSDSGRGSTDTQYF
TRBJ1-3 | TRBV27 | CASKGGYSHLGNTIYF
TRBJ2-7 | TRBV3-1 | CASSPRAGATYEQYF
TRBJ2-3 | TRBV20-1 | CSARDPQRGGADTQYF
TRBJ1-4 | TRBV14 | CASSQAPRRANEKLFF
TRBJ2-5 | TRBV18 | CASSPQTGETQYF
TRBJ2-7 | TRBV2 | CASSPRVLEQYF
TRBJ2-3 | TRBV2 | CAGSSGSSTDTQYF
TRBJ2-3 | TRBV20-1 | CSATDRGGTDTQYF
TRBJ2-4 | TRBV7-6 | CASMGLDKNIQYF
TRBJ2-7 | TRBV4-1 | CASSQETSGGRGRQYF
TRBJ2-2 | TRBV18 | CASSPRGQGAANTGELFF
TRBJ1-6 | TRBV20-1 | CSAKLTPGPGYSPLHF
TRBJ2-3 | TRBV3-1 | CASRRGGSDTQYF
TRBJ2-4 | TRBV6-2/TRBV6-3 | CPSSYLGDGRSGLAKNIQYF
TRBJ1-1 | TRBV4-2 | CASSQVAGLGNTEAFF
TRBJ2-5 | TRBV5-1 | CASSPEGRETQYF
TRBJ2-1 | TRBV6-1 | CASSHEIQGSNEQFF
TRBJ2-2 | TRBV12-3/TRBV12-4 | CASSRLNTGELFF
TRBJ2-1 | TRBV2 | CASTISGVNEQFF
TRBJ2-4 | TRBV19 | CASSIGHRWNIQYF
TRBJ2-1 | TRBV20-1 | CSAVLIAGGRYNEQFF
TRBJ1-3 | TRBV20-1 | CSARDPNKLAGNTIYF
TRBJ2-1 | TRBV5-1 | CASSFGGGAEYNEQFF
TRBJ2-5 | TRBV12-3/TRBV12-4 | CASSQFPREETQYF
TRBJ1-6 | TRBV6-1 | CASSETGPGNNSPLHF
TRBJ2-6 | TRBV5-1 | CASSLATGSGANVLTF
TRBJ2-1 | TRBV12-3/TRBV12-4 | CASSKTSGGAFNEQFF
TRBJ2-2 | TRBV24-1 | CATSDMTGTNTGELFF
TRBJ2-3 | TRBV12-3/TRBV12-4 | CASSLNGLSTDTQYF
TRBJ2-1 | TRBV7-7 | CASSLDRGPMYEQFF
TRBJ2-7 | TRBV5-1 | CASSLDPTNRFEQYF
TRBJ2-1 | TRBV7-9 | CASSRGQGAKNEQFF
TRBJ2-2 | TRBV5-1 | CASGKGLAGAGELFF
TRBJ2-7 | TRBV7-9 | CASSISTSFSYEQYF
TRBJ2-5 | TRBV12-3/TRBV12-4 | CASTRHVVETQYF
TRBJ1-6 | TRBV27 | CASSLSGVSGYNSPLHF
TRBJ2-3 | TRBV6-4 | CASSIVQGADTQYF